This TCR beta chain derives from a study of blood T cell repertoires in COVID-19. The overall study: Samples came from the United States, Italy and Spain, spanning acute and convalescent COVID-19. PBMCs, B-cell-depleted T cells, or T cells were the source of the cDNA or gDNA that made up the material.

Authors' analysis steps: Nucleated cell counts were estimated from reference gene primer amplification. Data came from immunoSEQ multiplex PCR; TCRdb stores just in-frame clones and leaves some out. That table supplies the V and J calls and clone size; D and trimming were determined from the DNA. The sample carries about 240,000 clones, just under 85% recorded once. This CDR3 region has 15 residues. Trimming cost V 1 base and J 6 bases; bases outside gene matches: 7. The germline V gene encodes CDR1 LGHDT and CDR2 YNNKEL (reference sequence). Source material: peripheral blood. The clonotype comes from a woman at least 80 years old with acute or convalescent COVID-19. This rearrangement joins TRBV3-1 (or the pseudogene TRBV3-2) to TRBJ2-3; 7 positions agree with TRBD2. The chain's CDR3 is CASSQAGTTGDTQYF. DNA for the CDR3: TGTGCCAGCAGCCAAGCCGGGACTACCGGGGATACGCAGTATTTT.